The 13 T cell receptor beta chains given below trace back to one sample, sequenced in a study of blood T cell repertoires in COVID-19. Sequencing was performed with immunoSEQ multiplex PCR; in TCRdb, only in-frame clones are kept and a portion is missing. The sample lists roughly 440,000 clones; more than 70% were seen once. The specimen sequenced was peripheral blood. The receptors were sampled from a woman between 45 and 65 years old with COVID-19, enrolled during active disease.

J is TRBJ2-7 and V is TRBV9, with TRBD1 matching 8 bases. CDR1 is SGDLS, CDR2 YYNGEE, per germline. This CDR3 comprises 14 residues. J lost 6 bases, V lost 3 bases, and 8 bases had no gene match. The CDR3 here is CASSEGTGPLEQYF. CDR3 sequence (DNA): TGTGCCAGCAGCGAGGGGACAGGTCCTCTCGAGCAGTACTTC. Full variable domain (rest looked up from reference TRBV9 and TRBJ2-7): DSGVTQTPKHLITATGQRVTLRCSPRSGDLSVYWYQQSLDQGLQFLIQYYNGEERAKGNILERFSAQQFPDLHSELNLSSLELGDSALYFCASSEGTGPLEQYFGPGTRLTVT.

The chain has TRBV30 and TRBJ1-1; 9 positions agree with TRBD1. Germline CDR1 is GTSNPN and CDR2 is SVGIG (reference sequence). The CDR3 spans 13 residues. V shed 5 bases, J shed 1 base, and the junction held 2 bases outside the gene matches. The CDR3 DNA is TGTGCCTGGGACAGGGGGGAGAACACTGAAGCTTTCTTT. Translating it yields CAWDRGENTEAFF.

This clone was observed a few times. DNA for the CDR3: TGCGCCAGCAGCTTGAAGGCTAGCGGGGGAGGCGAGCAGTACTTC. Translated, it gives CASSLKASGGGEQYF. The rearrangement links TRBV5-1 to TRBJ2-7; 10 bases map to TRBD2. Trimming took 1 base from V and 6 from J; bases not matched to a gene: 7. The CDR3 has 15 residues. Germline V CDR1 and CDR2: SGHRS, YFSETQ.

Worth noting for this clone: This specimen includes other DNA sequences encoding the same CDR3. The V call is TRBV18, the J call TRBJ1-2, with TRBD1 matching over 10 bases. The CDR3 runs to 14 residues. Trimming removed 3 bases from V and 2 bases from J; junction bases left unmatched: 0. CDR1 is KGHSH, CDR2 LQKENI, per germline. For the CDR3, the DNA is TGTGCCAGCTCACCGGGACAGGGGAACTATGGCTACACCTTC. It encodes CASSPGQGNYGYTF.

The CDR3 bases are TGTGCCAGCAGCGCCGGGACAGCGACTGAAGCTTTCTTT. Its protein is CASSAGTATEAFF. V gene TRBV9 combines with J gene TRBJ1-1, with 7 bases fitting TRBD1. Germline values: CDR1 SGDLS, CDR2 YYNGEE. The CDR3 loop spans 13 amino acids. Unmatched junction bases numbered 4, after V lost 3 bases and J lost 5 bases.

The genes are TRBV10-1 and TRBJ2-3; D possibly corresponds to TRBD1 (5 bases). This CDR3 region has 16 residues. Per germline, CDR1 WNHNN and CDR2 SYGVQD (reference sequence). V lost 6 bases to trimming and J lost 0 bases, with 16 bases between them. The CDR3 bases are TGCGCCAGCAGGGGGCGGTATGGGCGTAGCACAGATACGCAGTATTTT. Amino acid sequence: CASRGRYGRSTDTQYF.

The chain couples TRBV6-5 to TRBJ1-3, with 7 bases lining up with TRBD1. There are 15 residues in the CDR3. V lost 6 bases and J lost 0; bases outside the gene matches: 5. The germline V gene has CDR1 MNHEY and CDR2 SVGAGI. The CDR3 sequence: CASRQTGLSGNTIYF. For the CDR3, the DNA is TGTGCCAGCAGACAGACAGGGCTCTCTGGAAACACCATATATTTT.

This sequence joins TRBV30 and TRBJ1-1; D remains ambiguous. The length of the CDR3 is 9 residues. V was pared by 7 bases and J by 10 bases, with 10 bases between. Germline CDR1 and CDR2: GTSNPN and SVGIG (reference sequence). CDR3 region: CASGMLAFF. CDR3 DNA: TGTGCCTCGGGAATGCTAGCTTTCTTT. The complete variable domain, with remaining parts taken from reference TRBV30 and TRBJ1-1, reads SQTIHQWPATLVQPVGSPLSLECTVEGTSNPNLYWYRQAAGRGLQLLFYSVGIGQISSEVPQNLSASRPQDRQFILSSKKLLLSDSGFYLCASGMLAFFGQGTRLTVV.

This chain uses TRBV5-1 with TRBJ1-5, with a possible D match to TRBD1 (6 bases). Germline V gene sequence: CDR1 SGHRS, CDR2 YFSETQ. V was cut by 2 bases and J by 6 bases, with 15 bases left in between. This CDR3 comprises 15 residues. The CDR3 coding sequence is TGCGCCAGCAGCTTAGACACCCGCAGGGGTCAGCCCCAGCATTTT. Translation gives CASSLDTRRGQPQHF. Filled out from reference TRBV5-1 and TRBJ1-5, the complete variable domain reads KAGVTQTPRYLIKTRGQQVTLSCSPISGHRSVSWYQQTPGQGLQFLFEYFSETQRNKGNFPGRFSGRQFSNSRSEMNVSTLELGDSALYLCASSLDTRRGQPQHFGDGTRLSIL.

This clone was counted a single time. The CDR3 DNA sequence: TGTGCCAGCAGCCACCTTTCGACAGGCTCAGAAGATACGCAGTATTTT. This encodes CASSHLSTGSEDTQYF. The chain recombines TRBV3-1 (or the pseudogene TRBV3-2) with TRBJ2-3, with TRBD1 as a possible D gene (6 bases). Germline V gene sequence: CDR1 LGHDT, CDR2 YNNKEL (reference sequence). CDR3 length equals 16 residues. Trimming took off 3 bases at V and 5 bases at J, with 18 bases between the two ends.

This clone was counted only a few times. J is TRBJ1-5 and V is TRBV19; 8 positions match TRBD1. The CDR3 extends over 13 amino acids. In germline, CDR1 is LNHDA, CDR2 SQIVND (reference sequence). J lost 8 bases, V lost 8 bases, and 8 bases had no gene match. The CDR3 DNA follows: TGTGCCAGTGGAGGACAGGGAAAGGAGCCCCAGCATTTT. It codes for CASGGQGKEPQHF.

This clone was counted once. The chain has TRBV19 and TRBJ1-5; 8 nucleotides line up with TRBD1. In germline, CDR1 is LNHDA, CDR2 SQIVND (reference sequence). The CDR3 totals 14 residues. The ends lost 5 bases at V and 6 bases at J; junction bases unmatched: 6. CDR3 region: CASSPPGGGQPQHF. The CDR3 coding sequence is TGTGCCAGTAGTCCGCCAGGGGGCGGTCAGCCCCAGCATTTT.

This chain connects TRBV6-1 to TRBJ1-3, with 7 bases identical to TRBD1. Germline CDR1 reads MNHNS; CDR2 reads SASEGT. This CDR3 is built from 17 residues. V shed 0 bases, J shed 0 bases, and the junction held 5 bases outside the gene matches. The CDR3 DNA follows: TGTGCCAGCAGTGAAGCGACAGCAGGGGGCTCTGGAAACACCATATATTTT. The encoded protein is CASSEATAGGSGNTIYF.